The present TCR beta chain was sequenced within a study of memory B cells and T cells in multiple sclerosis. Findings of the study overall: Compartments had unequal clone-set sizes, affecting shared clonotype counts.

TCRdb's copy holds only in-frame clones and misses some; the assay was immunoSEQ multiplex PCR. The repertoire includes about 46,000 clones, over 75% of them detected once, and around 1.1% sits in the top ten. Stimulus-free culture yielded autoproliferating CFSE-dim and non-proliferating CFSE-high T cells, each sequenced separately. Replicate wells were pooled after six to eight days of stimulus-free culture of around 54 million CFSE-labeled PBMCs. On this clone itself: Its antigen is not known.

Trimming removed 4 bases at V and 1 base at J, with 11 bases between. This CDR3 spans 14 amino acids. From germline, CDR1 is SGHRS and CDR2 YFSETQ. The receptor was derived from a human donor with multiple sclerosis. The rearrangement joins TRBV5-1 to TRBJ1-1; tentative D call: TRBD1 (5 bases). The sequenced sample was PBMCs from blood kept in culture. The CDR3 coding sequence is TGCGCCAGCAGCCCGGGACGGACGAACACTGAAGCTTTCTTT. Translation: CASSPGRTNTEAFF. Together with reference TRBV5-1 and TRBJ1-1, the CDR3 gives the full variable domain: KAGVTQTPRYLIKTRGQQVTLSCSPISGHRSVSWYQQTPGQGLQFLFEYFSETQRNKGNFPGRFSGRQFSNSRSEMNVSTLELGDSALYLCASSPGRTNTEAFFGQGTRLTVV.